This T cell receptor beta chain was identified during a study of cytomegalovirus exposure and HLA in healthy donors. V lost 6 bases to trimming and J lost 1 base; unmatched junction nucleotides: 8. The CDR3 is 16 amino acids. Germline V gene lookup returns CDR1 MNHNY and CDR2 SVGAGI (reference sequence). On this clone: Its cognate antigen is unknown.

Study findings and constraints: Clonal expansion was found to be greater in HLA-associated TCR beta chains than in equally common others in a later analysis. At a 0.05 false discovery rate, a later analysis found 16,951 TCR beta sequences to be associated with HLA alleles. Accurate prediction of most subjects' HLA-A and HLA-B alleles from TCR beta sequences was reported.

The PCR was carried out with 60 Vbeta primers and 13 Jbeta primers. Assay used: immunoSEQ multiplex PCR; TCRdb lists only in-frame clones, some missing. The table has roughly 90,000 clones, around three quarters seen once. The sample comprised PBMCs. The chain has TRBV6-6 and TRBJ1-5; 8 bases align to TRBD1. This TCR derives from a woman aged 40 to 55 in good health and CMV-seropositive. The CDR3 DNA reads TGTGCCAGCAGGCCCGGACAGGGCGGGAGCAATCAGCCCCAGCATTTT. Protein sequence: CASRPGQGGSNQPQHF.